Below, 12 T cell receptor beta chains from the same sample are listed, as sequenced in a study of shared clonotypes between healthy human individuals. Method: immunoSEQ multiplex PCR; TCRdb's copy keeps in-frame clones and lacks some. The table includes millions of clones, over 90% detected once. Material: naive CD4+ T cells from PBMCs. This sample's subset: CD45RA+ positively selected. These TCRs come from a man aged 18 to 29 in good health. Some clones in this sample may be carry-over from other donors' samples.

CDR3 amino acids: CASSLEEGDYGYTF. The CDR3 DNA sequence: TGTGCCAGCAGCTTAGAAGAGGGAGACTATGGCTACACCTTC. The chain links TRBV7-2 to TRBJ1-2; D unresolved. V shed 1 base and J shed 3 bases, with 9 bases lying between them. Germline V gives CDR1 SGHTA, CDR2 FQGNSA. CDR3 length: 14 amino acids.

The chain employs TRBV23-1 and TRBJ2-7; TRBD2 matches 10 bases. TRBV23-1 is recorded as an ORF, its role being uncertain. The CDR3 runs 16 residues. The V segment lost 7 bases and the J segment 4 bases; nucleotides outside the gene matches: 13. CDR3 nucleotides: TGCGCCAGCACTCCGGCCCGGTCTAGCGGGAGTTACGAGCAGTACTTC. Protein: CASTPARSSGSYEQYF.

As concerns this clone: Other DNA sequences from this sample encode an identical CDR3 as well. The chain joins TRBV18 to TRBJ2-5; D uncertain. The germline V and J ends were trimmed by 3 bases and 2 bases, with 7 bases remaining between them. Per germline, CDR1 KGHSH and CDR2 LQKENI. This CDR3 contains 13 residues. The CDR3, as DNA: TGTGCCAGCTCACCCGGAGATCAAGAGACCCAGTACTTC. Encoded protein: CASSPGDQETQYF.

The rearrangement links TRBV27 to TRBJ1-4; D is unclear. V gave up 4 bases and J gave up 0 bases, with 12 bases separating them. Germline CDR1 reads MNHEY; CDR2 reads SMNVEV (reference sequence). The CDR3 is made up of 16 amino acids. CDR3 nucleotide sequence: TGTGCCAGCAGTTCTCGCCATGTTGCAACTAATGAAAAACTGTTTTTT. Protein product: CASSSRHVATNEKLFF.

Turning to this clone: Other DNA sequences within the sample encode an identical CDR3. This sequence joins TRBV30 and TRBJ1-1; D is perhaps TRBD1 (6 bases). The V end was cut by 1 base, the J end by 1 base, with 7 bases between. Germline V CDR1 and CDR2: GTSNPN, SVGIG (reference sequence). The CDR3 consists of 13 residues. The CDR3 reads CAWSGGQNTEAFF. Here the CDR3 DNA reads TGTGCCTGGAGTGGGGGGCAGAACACTGAAGCTTTCTTT.

This clone was observed once. Its ends do not fully match the called genes, so a read error is possible. This chain connects TRBV4-1 to TRBJ1-5, with D unclear. Per germline, CDR1 MGHRA and CDR2 YSYEKL. This CDR3 is 14 amino acids long. CDR3 in amino acids: CASSKEISNQPQHF. The CDR3 DNA follows: TGCGCCAGCAGCAAAGAGATTAGCAATCAGCCCCAGCATTTT.

The J gene is TRBJ2-7, the V gene TRBV28, with TRBD2 matching 7 bases. This CDR3 spans 16 amino acids. Germline CDR1 reads MDHEN; CDR2 reads SYDVKM. The V gene end was trimmed by 5 bases and the J gene end by 3 bases; junction bases not matched to a gene: 13. CDR3: CASSTSAPAPLYEQYF. The CDR3, as DNA: TGTGCCAGCAGTACTAGCGCCCCCGCCCCCCTCTACGAGCAGTACTTC.

The chain carries TRBV5-1 and TRBJ2-7, with a possible D match to TRBD1 (6 bases). Germline assignment: CDR1 SGHRS and CDR2 YFSETQ. The CDR3 contains 15 residues. Deletions cut 7 bases from V and 1 base from J, with 18 bases between. The DNA of the CDR3 is TGCGCCAGCTCCCCGCAGGACAGCACTTCCTACGAGCAGTACTTC. This encodes CASSPQDSTSYEQYF.

The rearrangement uses TRBV6-1 and TRBJ2-7; 15 nucleotides align to TRBD2. The CDR3 loop spans 15 amino acids. Trimming took 5 bases from V and 3 from J; bases not matched to a gene: 2. Germline V CDR1 and CDR2: MNHNS, SASEGT. DNA for the CDR3: TGTGCCAGCAGTACGGGACTAGCGGGAGGCTACGAGCAGTACTTC. Its translation is CASSTGLAGGYEQYF.

The genes are TRBV5-8 and TRBJ1-5; the D is unclear. The germline gives CDR1 SGHTS, CDR2 YDEGEE. CDR3 length equals 14 residues. V dropped 3 bases and J dropped 6 bases, with 13 bases sitting between them. CDR3 protein: CASSSPRLIQPQHF. The CDR3, as DNA: TGTGCCAGCAGCTCGCCCCGCCTCATTCAGCCCCAGCATTTT.

This clone turned up a few times. V and J are TRBV29-1 and TRBJ1-5; perhaps TRBD1 as D (6 bases). Germline CDR1 and CDR2: SQVTM and ANQGSEA. CDR3 length: 13 residues. V lost 4 bases to trimming and J lost 6 bases, with 13 bases between them. CDR3 sequence (DNA): TGCAGCGTTGGGGGAGGGGGAAGTCAGCCCCAGCATTTT. It yields the protein CSVGGGGSQPQHF.

This chain uses TRBV7-6 with TRBJ1-4; no clear D. The CDR3 spans 16 residues. V lost 0 bases and J 0 bases, leaving 8 bases between the germline ends. Per germline, CDR1 SGHVS and CDR2 FNYEAQ. CDR3 DNA: TGTGCCAGCAGCTTAGCCCCGTCGCCAACTAATGAAAAACTGTTTTTT. Protein sequence: CASSLAPSPTNEKLFF.